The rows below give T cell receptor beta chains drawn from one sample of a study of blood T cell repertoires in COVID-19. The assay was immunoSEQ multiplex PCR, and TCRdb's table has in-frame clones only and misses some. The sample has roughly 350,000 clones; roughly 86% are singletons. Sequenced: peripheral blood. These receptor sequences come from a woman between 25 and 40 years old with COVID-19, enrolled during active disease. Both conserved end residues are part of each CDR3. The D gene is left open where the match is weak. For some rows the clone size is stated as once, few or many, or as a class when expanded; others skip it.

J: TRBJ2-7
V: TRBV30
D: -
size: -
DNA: TGTGCCTGGAGTGTGGGGGGACGCGAGCAGTACTTC
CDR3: CAWSVGGREQYF

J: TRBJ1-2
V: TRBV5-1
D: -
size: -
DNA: TGCGCCAGCAGCTTGTTGCCAGGGGTATCCTATGGCTACACCTTC
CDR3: CASSLLPGVSYGYTF

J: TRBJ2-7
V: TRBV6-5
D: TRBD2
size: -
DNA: TGTGCCAGCAGGGCCTCGGGGAGCGGGAGACGCGAGCAGTACTTC
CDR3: CASRASGSGRREQYF

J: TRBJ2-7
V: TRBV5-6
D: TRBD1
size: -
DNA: TGTGCCAGCAGCGCCGGGACAGGATACTACGAGCAGTACTTC
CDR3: CASSAGTGYYEQYF

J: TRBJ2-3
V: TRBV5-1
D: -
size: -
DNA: TGCGCCAGCAACTTCCGGGGCACAGATACGCAGTATTTT
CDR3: CASNFRGTDTQYF

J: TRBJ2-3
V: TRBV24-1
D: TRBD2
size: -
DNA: TGTGCCACCAGTGATGCGGGGAGGGTAGATACGCAGTATTTT
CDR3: CATSDAGRVDTQYF

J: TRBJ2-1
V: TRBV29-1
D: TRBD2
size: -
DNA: TGCAGCGACCGAACTAGCGGGGGACATGCTGAGCAGTTCTTC
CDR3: CSDRTSGGHAEQFF

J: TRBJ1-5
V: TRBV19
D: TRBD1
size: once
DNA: TGTGCCAGTAGCGGGACAGGGGGATTAATCATGCATTTT
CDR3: CASSGTGGLIMHF

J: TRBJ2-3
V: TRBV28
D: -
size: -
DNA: TGTGCCAGCAGTTTAATCCCCCTACTAGTTGCCCGCACAGATACGCAGTATTTT
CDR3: CASSLIPLLVARTDTQYF

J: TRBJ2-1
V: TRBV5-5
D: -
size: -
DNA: TGTGCCAGCAGCCCCCCATACCGGGACATTAACAATGAGCAGTTCTTC
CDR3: CASSPPYRDINNEQFF

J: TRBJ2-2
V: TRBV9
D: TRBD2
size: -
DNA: TGTGCCAGCAGCCCGGGACTACACACCGGGGAGCTGTTTTTT
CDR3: CASSPGLHTGELFF

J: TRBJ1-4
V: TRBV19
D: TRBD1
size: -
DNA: TGTGCCAGTAGTATCCGGACAGGGAATATTGAAAAACTGTTTTTT
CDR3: CASSIRTGNIEKLFF

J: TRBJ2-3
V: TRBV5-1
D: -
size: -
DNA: TGCGCCAGCAGCCCCTACAGTGGCAGTAGCACAGATACGCAGTATTTT
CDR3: CASSPYSGSSTDTQYF

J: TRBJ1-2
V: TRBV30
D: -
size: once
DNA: TGTGCCTGGAGTTTCGCGGACAGTAGCTACACCTTC
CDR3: CAWSFADSSYTF

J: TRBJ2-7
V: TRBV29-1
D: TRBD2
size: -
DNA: TGCAGCGTTGAAAATGTGGTAGCGGGGGCCTACGAGCAGTACTTC
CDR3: CSVENVVAGAYEQYF

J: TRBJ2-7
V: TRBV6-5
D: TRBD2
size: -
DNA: TGTGCCAGCACTTCTAGCGGGGGAACCTACGAGCAGTACTTC
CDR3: CASTSSGGTYEQYF

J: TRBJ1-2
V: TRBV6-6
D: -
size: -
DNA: TGTGCCAGCAGTTACTCAGGGGGTAGGGATGGCTACACCTTC
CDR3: CASSYSGGRDGYTF

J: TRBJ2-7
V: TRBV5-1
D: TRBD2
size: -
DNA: TGCGCCAGCAGCCTGCTAGGACTAGCGGGAGGCTTCTACGAGCAGTACTTC
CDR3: CASSLLGLAGGFYEQYF

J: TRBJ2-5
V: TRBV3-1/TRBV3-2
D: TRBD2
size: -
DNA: TGTGCCAGCAGCCAAGTAGTCGGACTAGCGGGAGTTGAGACCCAGTACTTC
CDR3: CASSQVVGLAGVETQYF

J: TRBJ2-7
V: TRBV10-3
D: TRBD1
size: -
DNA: TGTGCCATCAGTGAGAGGGGGCAGGACGAGCAGTACTTC
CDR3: CAISERGQDEQYF